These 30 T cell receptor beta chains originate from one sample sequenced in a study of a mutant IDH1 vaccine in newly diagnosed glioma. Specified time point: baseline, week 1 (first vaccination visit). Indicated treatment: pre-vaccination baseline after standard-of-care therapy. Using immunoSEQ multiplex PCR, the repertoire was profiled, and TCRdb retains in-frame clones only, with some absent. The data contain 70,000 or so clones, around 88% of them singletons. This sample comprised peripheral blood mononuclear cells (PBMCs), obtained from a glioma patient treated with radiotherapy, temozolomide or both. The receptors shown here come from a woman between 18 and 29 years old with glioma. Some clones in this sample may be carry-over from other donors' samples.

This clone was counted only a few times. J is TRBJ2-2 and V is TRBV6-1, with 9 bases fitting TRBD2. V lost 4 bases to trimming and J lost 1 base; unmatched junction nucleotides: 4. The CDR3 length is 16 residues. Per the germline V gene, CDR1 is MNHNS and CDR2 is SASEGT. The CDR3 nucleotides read TGTGCCAGCAGTGCGACTAGCGGTTTGAACACCGGGGAGCTGTTTTTT. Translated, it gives CASSATSGLNTGELFF.

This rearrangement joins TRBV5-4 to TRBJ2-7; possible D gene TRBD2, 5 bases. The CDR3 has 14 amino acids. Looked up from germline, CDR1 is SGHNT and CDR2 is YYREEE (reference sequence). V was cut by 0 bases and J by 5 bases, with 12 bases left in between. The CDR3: CASSLGTQRDEQYF. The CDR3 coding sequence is TGTGCCAGCAGCTTGGGGACTCAACGGGACGAGCAGTACTTC.

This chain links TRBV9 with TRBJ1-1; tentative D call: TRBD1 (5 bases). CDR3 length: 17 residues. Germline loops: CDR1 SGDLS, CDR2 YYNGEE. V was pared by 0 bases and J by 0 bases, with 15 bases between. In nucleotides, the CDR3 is TGTGCCAGCAGCGTAGATCCCGCAGGGTTGATGAACACTGAAGCTTTCTTT. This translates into CASSVDPAGLMNTEAFF.

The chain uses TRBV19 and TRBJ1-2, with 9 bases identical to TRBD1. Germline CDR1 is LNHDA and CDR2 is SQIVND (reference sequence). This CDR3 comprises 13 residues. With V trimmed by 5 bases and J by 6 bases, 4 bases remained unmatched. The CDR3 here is CASSWTGENGYTF. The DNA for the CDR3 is TGTGCCAGTAGTTGGACAGGGGAGAATGGCTACACCTTC.

The CDR3 spells CASSYGDKQAFF. CDR3 coding DNA: TGTGCCAGCAGCTATGGTGACAAGCAGGCTTTCTTT. V is TRBV5-5 and J is TRBJ1-1, with D unclear. The germline gives CDR1 SGHKS, CDR2 YYEKEE (reference sequence). The ends were cut back, 3 bases at V and 11 bases at J, with 14 bases in the middle. CDR3 length: 12 residues.

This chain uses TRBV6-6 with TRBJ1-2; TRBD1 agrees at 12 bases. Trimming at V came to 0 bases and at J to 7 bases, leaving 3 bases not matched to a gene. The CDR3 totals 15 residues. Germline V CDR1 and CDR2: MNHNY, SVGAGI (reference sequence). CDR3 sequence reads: CASSYSGQGAGGYTF. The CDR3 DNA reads TGTGCCAGCAGTTACTCGGGACAGGGGGCTGGTGGCTACACCTTC.

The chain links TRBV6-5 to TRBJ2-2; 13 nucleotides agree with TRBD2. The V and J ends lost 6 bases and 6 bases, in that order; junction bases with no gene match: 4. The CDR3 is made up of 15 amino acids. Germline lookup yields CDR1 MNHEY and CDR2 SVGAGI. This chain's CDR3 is CASRRTSGRPGELFF. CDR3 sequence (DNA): TGTGCCAGCAGACGGACTAGCGGGAGACCCGGGGAGCTGTTTTTT.

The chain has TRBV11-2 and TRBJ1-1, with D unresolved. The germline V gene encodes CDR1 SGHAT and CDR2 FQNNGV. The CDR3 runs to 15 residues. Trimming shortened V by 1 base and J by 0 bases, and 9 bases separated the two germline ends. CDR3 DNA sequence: TGTGCCAGCAGCTTAGGCGAAGTGATGAACACTGAAGCTTTCTTT. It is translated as CASSLGEVMNTEAFF. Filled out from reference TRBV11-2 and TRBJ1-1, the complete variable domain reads EAGVAQSPRYKIIEKRQSVAFWCNPISGHATLYWYQQILGQGPKLLIQFQNNGVVDDSQLPKDRFSAERLKGVDSTLKIQPAKLEDSAVYLCASSLGEVMNTEAFFGQGTRLTVV.

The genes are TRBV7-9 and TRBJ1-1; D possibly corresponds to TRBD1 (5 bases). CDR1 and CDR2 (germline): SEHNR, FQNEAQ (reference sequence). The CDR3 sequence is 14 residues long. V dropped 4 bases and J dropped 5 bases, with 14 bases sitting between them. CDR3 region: CASSSAGLGTEAFF. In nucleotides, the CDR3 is TGTGCCAGCAGCTCTGCAGGGTTGGGGACTGAAGCTTTCTTT. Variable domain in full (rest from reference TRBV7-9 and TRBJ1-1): DTGVSQNPRHKITKRGQNVTFRCDPISEHNRLYWYRQTLGQGPEFLTYFQNEAQLEKSRLLSDRFSAERPKGSFSTLEIQRTEQGDSAMYLCASSSAGLGTEAFFGQGTRLTVV.

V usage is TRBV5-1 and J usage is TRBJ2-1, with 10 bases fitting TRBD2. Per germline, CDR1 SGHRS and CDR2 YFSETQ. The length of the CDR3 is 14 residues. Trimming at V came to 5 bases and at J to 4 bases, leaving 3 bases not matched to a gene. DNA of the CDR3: TGCGCCAGCAGTGGACTAGCGGAATACAATGAGCAGTTCTTC. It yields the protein CASSGLAEYNEQFF.

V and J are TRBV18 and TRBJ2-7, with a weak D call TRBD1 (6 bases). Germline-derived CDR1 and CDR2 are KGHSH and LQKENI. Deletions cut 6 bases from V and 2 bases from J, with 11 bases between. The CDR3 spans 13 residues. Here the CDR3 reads CASSSQGTYEQYF. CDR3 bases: TGTGCCAGCTCTTCACAGGGAACCTACGAGCAGTACTTC.

In DNA form, the CDR3 reads TGTGCCATCAGTCCTGGGGACAGGAATGAAAAACTGTTTTTT. This codes for CAISPGDRNEKLFF. The chain links TRBV10-3 to TRBJ1-4; 8 positions agree with TRBD1. Germline CDR1 and CDR2: ENHRY and SYGVKD. CDR3 length: 14 residues. V lost 5 bases, J lost 5 bases, and 4 bases stayed unmatched.

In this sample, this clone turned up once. CDR3 sequence: CASSQDLGGGTNEKLFF. CDR3 sequence (DNA): TGCGCCAGCAGCCAAGATTTGGGGGGGGGAACTAATGAAAAACTGTTTTTT. This chain uses TRBV4-3 with TRBJ1-4, with D tentatively TRBD1 (5 bases). CDR1 and CDR2 (germline): LGHNA, YSLEER. With 0 bases removed from V and 1 base from J, the gap between germline ends came to 12 bases. This CDR3 has 17 amino acids.

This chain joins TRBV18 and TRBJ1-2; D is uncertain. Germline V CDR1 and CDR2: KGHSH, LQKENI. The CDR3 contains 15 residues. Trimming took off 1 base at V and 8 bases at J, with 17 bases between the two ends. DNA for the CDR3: TGTGCCAGCTCACCACTTACCGGGTCCAATCCCGGCTACACCTTC. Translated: CASSPLTGSNPGYTF.

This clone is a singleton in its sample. The CDR3 DNA is TGCGCCAGCAGCTCCTCCTCCGAGTTCGCGAACACCGGGGAGCTGTTTTTT. Encoded protein: CASSSSSEFANTGELFF. The V and J genes are TRBV5-1 and TRBJ2-2; D remains unclear. This CDR3 has 17 residues. V was trimmed by 3 bases and J by 0 bases, leaving 15 bases between them. Germline V gene lookup returns CDR1 SGHRS and CDR2 YFSETQ.

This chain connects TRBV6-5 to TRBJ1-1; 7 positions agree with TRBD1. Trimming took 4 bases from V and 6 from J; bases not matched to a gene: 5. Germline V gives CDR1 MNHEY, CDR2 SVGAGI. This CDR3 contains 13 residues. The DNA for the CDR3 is TGTGCCAGCAGTTCCACAGGGGTTGCTGAAGCTTTCTTT. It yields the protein CASSSTGVAEAFF.

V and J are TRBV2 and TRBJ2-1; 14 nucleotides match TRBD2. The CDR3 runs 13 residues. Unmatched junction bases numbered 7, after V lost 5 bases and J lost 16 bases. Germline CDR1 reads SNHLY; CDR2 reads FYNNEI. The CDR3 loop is CASSQGLAGAKFF. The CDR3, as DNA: TGTGCCAGCAGTCAGGGACTAGCGGGGGCAAAATTCTTC.

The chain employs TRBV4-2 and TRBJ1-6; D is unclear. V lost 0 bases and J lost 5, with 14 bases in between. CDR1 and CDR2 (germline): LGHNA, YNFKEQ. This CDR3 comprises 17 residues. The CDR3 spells CASSQDYLRAHNSPLHF. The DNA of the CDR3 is TGTGCCAGCAGCCAAGATTACCTCCGAGCCCATAATTCACCCCTCCACTTT.

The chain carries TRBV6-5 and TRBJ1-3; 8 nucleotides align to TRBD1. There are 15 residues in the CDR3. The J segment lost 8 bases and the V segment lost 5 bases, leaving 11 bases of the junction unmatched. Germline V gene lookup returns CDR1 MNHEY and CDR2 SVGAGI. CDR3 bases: TGTGCCAGCAGTCCCAGGACAGGGAATAGACACACCATATATTTT. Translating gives CASSPRTGNRHTIYF.

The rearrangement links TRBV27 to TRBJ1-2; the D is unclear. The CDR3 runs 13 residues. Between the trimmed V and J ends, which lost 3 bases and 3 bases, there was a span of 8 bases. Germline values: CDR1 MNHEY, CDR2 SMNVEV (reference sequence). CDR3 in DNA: TGTGCCAGCAGTTTTGGAAGGGACTATGGCTACACCTTC. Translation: CASSFGRDYGYTF.

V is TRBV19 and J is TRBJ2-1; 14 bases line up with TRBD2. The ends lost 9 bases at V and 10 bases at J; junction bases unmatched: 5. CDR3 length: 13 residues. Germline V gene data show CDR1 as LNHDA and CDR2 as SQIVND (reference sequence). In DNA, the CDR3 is TGTGCCAGCGGACTAGCGGGAGGAGGGGAGCAGTTCTTC. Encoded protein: CASGLAGGGEQFF.

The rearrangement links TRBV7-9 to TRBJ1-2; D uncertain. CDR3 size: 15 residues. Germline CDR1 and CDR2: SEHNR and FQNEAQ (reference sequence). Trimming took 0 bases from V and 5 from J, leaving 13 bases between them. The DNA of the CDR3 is TGTGCCAGCAGCTTAGCGCAACCGGTCCGATATGGCTACACCTTC. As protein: CASSLAQPVRYGYTF. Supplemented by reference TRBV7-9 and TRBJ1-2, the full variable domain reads DTGVSQNPRHKITKRGQNVTFRCDPISEHNRLYWYRQTLGQGPEFLTYFQNEAQLEKSRLLSDRFSAERPKGSFSTLEIQRTEQGDSAMYLCASSLAQPVRYGYTFGSGTRLTVV.

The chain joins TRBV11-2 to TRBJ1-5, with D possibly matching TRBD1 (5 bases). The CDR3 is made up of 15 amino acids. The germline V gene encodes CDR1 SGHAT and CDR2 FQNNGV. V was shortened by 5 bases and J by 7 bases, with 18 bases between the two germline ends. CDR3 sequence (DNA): TGTGCCAGCAGCCCCGGGCGGAGGGACGGACAGCCCCAGCATTTT. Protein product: CASSPGRRDGQPQHF.

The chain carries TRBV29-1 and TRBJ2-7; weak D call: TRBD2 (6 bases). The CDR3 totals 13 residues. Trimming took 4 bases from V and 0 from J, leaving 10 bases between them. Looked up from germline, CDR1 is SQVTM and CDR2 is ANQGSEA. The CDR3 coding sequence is TGCAGCGTTGGGGACGGGAGCTCCTACGAGCAGTACTTC. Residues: CSVGDGSSYEQYF.

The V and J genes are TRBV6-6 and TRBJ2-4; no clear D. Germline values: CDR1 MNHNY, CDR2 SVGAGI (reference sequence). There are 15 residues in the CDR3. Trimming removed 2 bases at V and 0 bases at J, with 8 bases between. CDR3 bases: TGTGCCAGCAGTTACCCAGATCTAGCCAAAAACATTCAGTACTTC. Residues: CASSYPDLAKNIQYF.

DNA of the CDR3: TGTGCCAGCAGCTTGACAGGGGTCGAGGGCTACACCTTC. It encodes CASSLTGVEGYTF. V gene TRBV11-3 combines with J gene TRBJ1-2; 8 bases map to TRBD1. The CDR3 is made up of 13 amino acids. Germline values: CDR1 SGHNT, CDR2 YENEEA. Trimming took 3 bases from V and 8 from J; bases not matched to a gene: 5.

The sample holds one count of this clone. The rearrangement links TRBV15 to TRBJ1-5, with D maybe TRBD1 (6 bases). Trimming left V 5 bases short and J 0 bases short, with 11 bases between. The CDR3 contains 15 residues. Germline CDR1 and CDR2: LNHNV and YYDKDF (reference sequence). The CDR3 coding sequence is TGTGCCACCAGCTCAACAGGGAATAGCAATCAGCCCCAGCATTTT. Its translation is CATSSTGNSNQPQHF.

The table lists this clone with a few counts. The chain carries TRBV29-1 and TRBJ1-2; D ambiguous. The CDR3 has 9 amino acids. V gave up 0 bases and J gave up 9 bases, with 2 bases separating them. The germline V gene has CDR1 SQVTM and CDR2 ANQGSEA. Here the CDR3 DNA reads TGCAGCGTTGAAGATCGCTACACCTTC. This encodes CSVEDRYTF.

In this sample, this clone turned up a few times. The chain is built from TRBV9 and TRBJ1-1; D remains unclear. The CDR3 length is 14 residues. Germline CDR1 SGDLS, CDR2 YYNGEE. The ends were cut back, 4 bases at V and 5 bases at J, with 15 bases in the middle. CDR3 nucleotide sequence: TGTGCCAGCAGCCTCAAACCTAGGGAAACTGAAGCTTTCTTT. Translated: CASSLKPRETEAFF.

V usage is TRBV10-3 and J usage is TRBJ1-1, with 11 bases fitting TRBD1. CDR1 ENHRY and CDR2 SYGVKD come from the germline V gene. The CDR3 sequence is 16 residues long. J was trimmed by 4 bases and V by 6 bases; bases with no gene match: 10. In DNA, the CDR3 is TGTGCCATCAGCGGGGGACAGGGGGGTTGGGGCACTGAAGCTTTCTTT. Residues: CAISGGQGGWGTEAFF.